This is a list of T cell receptor beta chains from one sample in a study of blood T cell repertoires in COVID-19. Libraries were prepared by immunoSEQ multiplex PCR; TCRdb keeps only in-frame clonotypes and omits some of them. The table lists fewer than 200,000 clones, approximately 87% of them singletons, with about 4.6% in the top ten. Sequenced: PBMCs or T cells enriched from blood (not recorded which). Source of these receptors: a woman between 50 and 59 years old who had recovered from COVID-19. Each CDR3 is given with its conserved first and last residue. A D gene is named only where the DNA matches it firmly. Clone size is given for some rows only: seen once, a few or many times, or a class if the clone is expanded.

TRBV18,TRBJ2-3,TRBD2,-,CASSQGLAGATDTQYF,TGTGCCAGCTCACAGGGACTAGCGGGGGCTACAGATACGCAGTATTTT
TRBV6-4,TRBJ2-5,-,-,CASSDSGGVWETQYF,TGTGCCAGCAGTGACTCCGGGGGAGTTTGGGAGACCCAGTACTTC
TRBV11-2,TRBJ1-1,-,-,CASSLDGGAGTEAFF,TGTGCCAGCAGCTTAGATGGGGGGGCGGGCACTGAAGCTTTCTTT
TRBV7-8,TRBJ1-2,TRBD1,few,CASSARVPGQGTANYGYTF,TGTGCCAGCAGCGCCAGAGTCCCGGGACAGGGGACGGCTAACTATGGCTACACCTTC
TRBV5-6,TRBJ1-2,TRBD1,-,CASNTGTGSGYTF,TGTGCCAGCAATACCGGGACAGGGAGCGGCTACACCTTC
TRBV7-3,TRBJ1-1,TRBD1,-,CASKSGGANTEAFF,TGTGCCAGCAAATCAGGGGGCGCGAACACTGAAGCTTTCTTT
TRBV6-5,TRBJ1-2,-,-,CASSRIPAGGYTF,TGTGCCAGCAGTCGGATCCCGGCGGGTGGCTACACCTTC
TRBV7-2,TRBJ1-2,-,-,CASSLATTGRYGYTF,TGTGCCAGCAGCTTAGCGACGACGGGGAGGTATGGCTACACCTTC
TRBV5-6,TRBJ1-2,-,-,CASSFFRGTYGYTF,TGTGCCAGCAGCTTCTTCCGAGGAACCTATGGCTACACCTTC
TRBV5-1,TRBJ1-2,-,once,CASSSSVPPNYGYTF,TGCGCCAGCAGCTCCTCGGTTCCCCCTAACTATGGCTACACCTTC